Following are 23 T cell receptor beta chains from one sample sequenced in a study of identical twins. TCRdb re-called the 5' RACE reads through MiXCR, storing one row per CDR3 protein. In the table there are 650,000 to 800,000 distinct CDR3 sequences, approximately 9% of which are singletons. These sequences were also reported in another study, on yellow fever vaccine responses in identical twins.

The source material was PBMCs. These receptors were taken from a woman aged 18-29 years in good health.

The V call is TRBV6-2 or TRBV6-3, the J call TRBJ2-5; no reliable D call. The CDR3 has 11 residues. CDR1 and CDR2 from the germline V gene are MNHEY and SVGEGT. V gave up 6 bases and J gave up 5 bases, with 7 bases separating them. The CDR3 bases are TGTGCCAGCAGGGAGTGGGAGACCCAGTACTTC. The encoded protein is CASREWETQYF.

Ten or more counts support this clonotype. The rearrangement links TRBV7-9 to TRBJ2-7; D may be TRBD2 (6 bases). The CDR3 contains 15 residues. The V and J ends lost 4 bases and 7 bases respectively, with 20 bases between them. Germline assignment: CDR1 SEHNR and CDR2 FQNEAQ (reference sequence). This CDR3 is CASSSQGLHPAEQYF. The DNA for the CDR3 is TGTGCCAGCAGCTCCCAGGGACTCCACCCTGCGGAGCAGTACTTC.

This clonotype was seen a handful of times. The genes are TRBV6-5 and TRBJ2-7, with a possible D match to TRBD2 (6 bases). Trimming shortened V by 0 bases and J by 2 bases, and 11 bases separated the two germline ends. The CDR3 runs to 15 residues. CDR1 MNHEY and CDR2 SVGAGI come from the germline V gene. Written as DNA, the CDR3 is TGTGCCAGCAGTTACTCGAGGCGGGAAGCCTACGAGCAGTACTTC. Protein product: CASSYSRREAYEQYF.

The table lists this clonotype with a few counts. This sequence joins TRBV5-6 and TRBJ2-5, with 7 bases aligning to TRBD1. V gave up 1 base and J gave up 5 bases; unmatched junction bases: 8. CDR1 and CDR2 from the germline V gene are SGHDT and YYEEEE. The CDR3 sequence is 15 residues long. The CDR3 coding sequence is TGTGCCAGCAGCTTGTATTTAGGGGGCAGGGAGACCCAGTACTTC. Its protein product is CASSLYLGGRETQYF.

The sample holds a few counts of this clonotype. V is TRBV7-9 and J is TRBJ2-5; TRBD1 or TRBD2 may be the D gene (7 bases each). The CDR3 covers 17 residues. Trimming took 1 base from V and 1 from J, leaving 16 bases between them. Germline V CDR1 and CDR2: SEHNR, FQNEAQ (reference sequence). CDR3 in amino acids: CASSLGKRDRSQETQYF. CDR3 DNA sequence: TGTGCCAGCAGCTTAGGGAAGCGGGACAGAAGCCAAGAGACCCAGTACTTC.

The chain recombines TRBV5-6 with TRBJ2-5; possible D gene TRBD1, 6 bases. Germline lookup yields CDR1 SGHDT and CDR2 YYEEEE. The germline V and J ends were trimmed by 4 bases and 0 bases, with 13 bases remaining between them. The CDR3 length is 15 residues. The CDR3, as DNA: TGTGCCAGCAGCCAGATGGACAGATACCAAGAGACCCAGTACTTC. This sequence encodes CASSQMDRYQETQYF. The full variable domain, rest sourced from reference TRBV5-6 and TRBJ2-5, is DAGVTQSPTHLIKTRGQQVTLRCSPKSGHDTVSWYQQALGQGPQFIFQYYEEEERQRGNFPDRFSGHQFPNYSSELNVNALLLGDSALYLCASSQMDRYQETQYFGPGTRLLVL.

This clonotype was picked up a small number of times. The V gene is TRBV28, the J gene TRBJ1-5; D possibly corresponds to TRBD1 (5 bases). The V end lost 6 bases, the J end lost 3 bases, and 9 bases lay between the germline ends. Germline V lookup: CDR1 MDHEN, CDR2 SYDVKM. This CDR3 region has 13 residues. The CDR3 region is CASSGGDNQPQHF. DNA of the CDR3: TGTGCCAGCAGCGGGGGGGACAATCAGCCCCAGCATTTT.

The chain couples TRBV6-4 to TRBJ2-1, with D perhaps matching TRBD2 (6 bases). V lost 5 bases and J 5 bases, leaving 19 bases between the germline ends. CDR1 MRHNA and CDR2 SNTAGT come from the germline V gene. The CDR3 sequence is 16 residues long. For the CDR3, the DNA is TGTGCCAGCAGTCCACGGCCCAGCGGGTCCCACAATGAGCAGTTCTTC. Amino acids: CASSPRPSGSHNEQFF.

The table lists this clonotype with a few counts. V usage is TRBV4-3 and J usage is TRBJ2-1; maybe TRBD2 (5 bases). The CDR3 runs 15 residues. Germline assignment: CDR1 LGHNA and CDR2 YSLEER. V was shortened by 4 bases and J by 1 base, with 11 bases between the two germline ends. The CDR3 loop is CASSPSGESYNEQFF. In DNA form, the CDR3 reads TGCGCCAGCAGCCCGAGCGGAGAGTCCTACAATGAGCAGTTCTTC.

This clonotype was seen more than once but under ten times. The V call is TRBV28, the J call TRBJ2-2; TRBD2 is a possible D gene (5 bases). The CDR3 is made up of 15 amino acids. The germline CDR1 and CDR2 sequences are MDHEN and SYDVKM. V lost 5 bases, J lost 6 bases, and 16 bases lay in between. CDR3 DNA: TGTGCCAGCAGTCCCCTCCGAGGGAAACCCGGGGAGCTGTTTTTT. This codes for CASSPLRGKPGELFF.

In this sample, this clonotype turned up a few times. The genes are TRBV20-1 and TRBJ2-4, with a weak D call TRBD1 (6 bases). With 2 bases removed from V and 0 bases from J, the gap between germline ends came to 26 bases. The germline V gene encodes CDR1 DFQATT and CDR2 SNEGSKA (reference sequence). The CDR3 length is 20 residues. CDR3 region: CSARRVLPGTLELAKNIQYF. The CDR3 DNA is TGCAGTGCTAGACGTGTGCTCCCCGGGACATTAGAATTAGCCAAAAACATTCAGTACTTC.

At least ten counts were recorded for this clonotype. The rearrangement links TRBV29-1 to TRBJ2-2, with TRBD1 matching over 8 bases. Looked up from germline, CDR1 is SQVTM and CDR2 is ANQGSEA. The trim removed 1 base at V and 7 bases at J, leaving 5 bases unmatched. The CDR3 spans 14 residues. CDR3 DNA sequence: TGCAGCGTTGAAGGGACAGGGAGCGGCGGGGAGCTGTTTTTT. Translated: CSVEGTGSGGELFF.

This clonotype was counted at least ten times. Here the CDR3 DNA reads TGTGCCAGCAGCCATCGACTAGCGGTGAACACCGGGGAGCTGTTTTTT. It is translated as CASSHRLAVNTGELFF. The chain combines TRBV3-1 with TRBJ2-2, with TRBD2 identical over 9 bases. This CDR3 comprises 16 residues. Germline CDR1 and CDR2: LGHDT and YNNKEL (reference sequence). The V segment lost 3 bases and the J segment 1 base; nucleotides outside the gene matches: 3.

Regarding this clonotype: One end of the junction varies from germline; a read error may be responsible. The chain is built from TRBV7-7 and TRBJ2-7; 7 nucleotides match TRBD1. The CDR3 has 15 residues. In germline, CDR1 is SSHAT, CDR2 FNYEAQ (reference sequence). The CDR3 DNA is TGTGCTAGCAGCTTAGCTCAGGGGGATACCTACGAGCAGTACTTC. This sequence encodes CASSLAQGDTYEQYF. Based on the CDR3 plus reference TRBV7-7 and TRBJ2-7, the full variable domain is GAGVSQSPRYKVTKRGQDVTLRCDPISSHATLYWYQQALGQGPEFLTYFNYEAQPDKSGLPSDRFSAERPEGSISTLTIQRTEQRDSAMYRCASSLAQGDTYEQYFGPGTRLTVT.

This clonotype was picked up a small number of times. The chain joins TRBV11-2 to TRBJ2-1; 7 nucleotides agree with TRBD2. Germline V CDR1 and CDR2: SGHAT, FQNNGV. The ends lost 4 bases at V and 10 bases at J; junction bases unmatched: 10. The CDR3 has 14 residues. CDR3 DNA sequence: TGTGCCAGCAGCTACTCCGGAGGAGCGGGAGAGCAGTTCTTC. This gives the protein CASSYSGGAGEQFF.

The CDR3 is CASSSGGASPYEQYF. The CDR3 DNA sequence: TGCGCCAGCAGCTCTGGGGGGGCCAGCCCCTACGAGCAGTACTTC. V is TRBV5-1 and J is TRBJ2-7, with a possible D match to TRBD2 (7 bases). Trimming removed 3 bases at V and 2 bases at J, with 15 bases between. Germline assignment: CDR1 SGHRS and CDR2 YFSETQ. The CDR3 runs to 15 residues.

The gene calls are TRBV20-1 and TRBJ2-7; the match to TRBD2 covers 11 bases. Looked up from germline, CDR1 is DFQATT and CDR2 is SNEGSKA (reference sequence). The CDR3 runs to 19 residues. The CDR3 loop is CWGRARSRVLAGAYYEQYF. Written as DNA, the CDR3 is TGCTGGGGTAGAGCAAGATCCCGTGTACTAGCGGGAGCCTACTACGAGCAGTACTTC.

Only a few counts were recorded for this clonotype. CDR3 region: CASSPSGLAGSPRLSYEQYF. The CDR3 DNA is TGTGCCAGCAGTCCGTCGGGACTAGCGGGATCCCCTAGGTTGTCCTACGAGCAGTACTTC. This chain links TRBV27 with TRBJ2-7; 13 nucleotides align to TRBD2. Germline-derived CDR1 and CDR2 are MNHEY and SMNVEV (reference sequence). This CDR3 has 20 amino acids. Germline trimming cut 5 bases from V and 1 base from J; bases unmatched to any gene: 17.

There are a few counts of this clonotype. The chain recombines TRBV7-9 with TRBJ2-3; D could derive from TRBD1 or TRBD2 (5 bases each). The CDR3 is made up of 17 amino acids. V lost 6 bases to trimming and J lost 1 base, with 20 bases between them. Germline V lookup: CDR1 SEHNR, CDR2 FQNEAQ (reference sequence). CDR3 protein: CASRPPGPRYRTDTQYF. In DNA form, the CDR3 reads TGTGCCAGCAGGCCACCGGGACCCCGCTACCGCACAGATACGCAGTATTTT.

Only a few counts were recorded for this clonotype. The chain is built from TRBV15 and TRBJ1-2; possible D gene TRBD1, 5 bases. The CDR3 is 15 amino acids. V was shortened by 1 base and J by 7 bases, with 16 bases between the two germline ends. Germline CDR1 reads LNHNV; CDR2 reads YYDKDF (reference sequence). CDR3 amino acids: CATSRVGPAGGGYTF. The CDR3 bases are TGTGCCACCAGCAGAGTGGGCCCCGCCGGGGGTGGCTACACCTTC.

This clonotype was counted a few times. The chain recombines TRBV29-1 with TRBJ2-3; D remains unclear. V lost 6 bases and J lost 2, with 3 bases in between. This CDR3 comprises 10 residues. Looked up from germline, CDR1 is SQVTM and CDR2 is ANQGSEA. CDR3 nucleotides: TGCAGCGTAAACACAGATACGCAGTATTTT. Residues: CSVNTDTQYF.

This clonotype was seen at least ten times. The J gene is TRBJ1-2, the V gene TRBV12-3 or TRBV12-4, with D perhaps TRBD1 (5 bases). V was pared by 3 bases and J by 6 bases, with 14 bases between. There are 14 residues in the CDR3. This chain's CDR3 is CASSFRRAVDGYTF. CDR3 DNA sequence: TGTGCCAGCAGTTTCCGCAGGGCGGTCGATGGCTACACCTTC.

This clonotype has more than one count but fewer than ten. The genes are TRBV20-1 and TRBJ2-1; 8 nucleotides agree with TRBD2. Germline CDR1 DFQATT, CDR2 SNEGSKA (reference sequence). Losses at the gene ends were 6 bases for V and 5 bases for J; bases not matched to a gene: 12. CDR3 length: 15 residues. CDR3 DNA: TGCAGTGCGAAGGGGGGACTAGTGATCCACAATGAGCAGTTCTTC. This gives the protein CSAKGGLVIHNEQFF.